This T cell receptor (beta chain) was observed in a study of post-analysis software for immune sequencing data. This clonotype appeared a single time. Its antigen is not identified. V was clipped by 3 bases and J by 4 bases; unmatched bases: 7. Germline V CDR1 and CDR2: SGDLS, YYNGEE. CDR3 length: 17 amino acids. Findings and caveats of the study: Patients showed TRBV5-6, TRBV5-1 and TRBV20-1 among four to six TRBV segments more frequent than in controls.

Tagging with unique molecular identifiers was a feature of the TCR beta cDNA libraries. A single record per CDR3 protein comes from TCRdb applying MiXCR to the PCR reads. This repertoire shows around 700,000 distinct CDR3 sequences, 55% to 60% found once; its top ten account for approximately 10%. Sequencing was performed on blood. The source is a girl aged 2 to 10 with multiple sclerosis. The genes are TRBV9 and TRBJ2-1, with 13 bases matching TRBD2. The CDR3 spells CASSGTSGRAVYNEQFF. The DNA for the CDR3 is TGTGCCAGCAGCGGAACTAGCGGGAGGGCTGTATACAATGAGCAGTTCTTC.